A single T cell receptor (beta chain) is shown here with its context. This sample was included in a study of technical replicates of blood from a few donors. Libraries were prepared by immunoSEQ multiplex PCR; TCRdb keeps only in-frame clonotypes and omits some of them. Among about 75,000 clones, 95% to 98% were seen once, and the ten largest hold less than 0.2%. The V and J ends lost 5 bases and 4 bases, in that order; junction bases with no gene match: 10. The CDR3 spans 16 residues. CDR1 MNHEY and CDR2 SMNVEV come from the germline V gene (reference sequence). This clonotype originated in a human donor in good health. The sequencing sample was made of T cells isolated from PBMCs. The V call is TRBV27, the J call TRBJ1-5; 8 bases map to TRBD1. The CDR3 protein is CASSPYSTGVNQPQHF. As DNA, the CDR3 is TGTGCCAGCAGTCCCTATTCGACAGGGGTTAATCAGCCCCAGCATTTT.